This T cell receptor beta chain was retrieved from a study of blood T cell repertoires in COVID-19. Study as a whole: From the United States, Italy and Spain came samples of acute and convalescent COVID-19. T cells, B-cell-depleted T cells, or PBMCs supplied cDNA or gDNA.

TCRdb keeps only in-frame clones here, not all; method: immunoSEQ multiplex PCR. The data hold about 9,900 clones, with roughly three quarters observed a single time. Trimming cost V 3 bases and J 2 bases; bases outside gene matches: 4. The length of the CDR3 is 15 residues. The germline V gene encodes CDR1 SGDLS and CDR2 YYNGEE. This clonotype was sampled from a man between 60 and 75 years old with active COVID-19. Sample: peripheral blood. The chain links TRBV9 to TRBJ1-2; 10 positions match TRBD1. The CDR3, as DNA: TGTGCCAGCAGCGCGACAGGGGGCGCCAACTATGGCTACACCTTC. It encodes CASSATGGANYGYTF.